These 12 T cell receptor beta chains originate from one sample sequenced in a study of shared clonotypes between healthy human individuals. Sequenced by immunoSEQ multiplex PCR; TCRdb stores in-frame clones only, minus some. The sample gives 2 million to 2.5 million clones, roughly 92% of which show up once; 0.37% is in the top ten. Sample: naive CD4+ T cells from PBMCs. As to subset: CD45RA+ positively selected. The receptors come from a man in his late teens or twenties in good health. Some clones in this sample may be carry-over from other donors' samples.

Concerning this clone itself: The same CDR3 arises from other DNA sequences in this sample as well. The J gene is TRBJ1-5, the V gene TRBV28; D perhaps matches TRBD1 (6 bases). The V gene's germline CDR1 is MDHEN and CDR2 SYDVKM. The CDR3 consists of 12 residues. V dropped 6 bases and J dropped 6 bases, with 9 bases sitting between them. The CDR3 DNA follows: TGTGCCAGCAGACAGGGAAGTCAGCCCCAGCATTTT. Translated, it gives CASRQGSQPQHF.

This clone was counted between two and nine times. The chain combines TRBV2 with TRBJ2-1, with 13 bases identical to TRBD2. V dropped 7 bases and J dropped 7; count of bases not matched to a gene: 7. The CDR3 contains 15 residues. From germline, CDR1 is SNHLY and CDR2 FYNNEI. The CDR3 DNA follows: TGTGCCAGCACCCCGCGGACTAGCGGGAGTAATGAGCAGTTCTTC. Translating gives CASTPRTSGSNEQFF. The whole variable domain, remainder taken from reference TRBV2 and TRBJ2-1, is EPEVTQTPSHQVTQMGQEVILRCVPISNHLYFYWYRQILGQKVEFLVSFYNNEISEKSEIFDDQFSVERPDGSNFTLKIRSTKLEDSAMYFCASTPRTSGSNEQFFGPGTRLTVL.

The J gene is TRBJ2-7, the V gene TRBV18, with 10 bases fitting TRBD2. Trimming took 4 bases from V and 6 from J; bases not matched to a gene: 12. From germline, CDR1 is KGHSH and CDR2 LQKENI. The CDR3 runs 16 residues. In nucleotides, the CDR3 is TGTGCCAGCTCACTTACGACTCCAGCGGGAGGGCCCGAGCAGTACTTC. Translating gives CASSLTTPAGGPEQYF.

In DNA, the CDR3 is TGTGCCAGCAGGCGTGGGATGGACACCGGGGAGCTGTTTTTT. Amino acids: CASRRGMDTGELFF. The rearrangement joins TRBV6-1 to TRBJ2-2; no clear D gene. V shed 6 bases and J shed 3 bases, with 11 bases lying between them. This CDR3 has 14 residues. The germline gives CDR1 MNHNS, CDR2 SASEGT.

The count of this clone is one. CDR3 region: CASSVGAARGYQETQYF. The CDR3 DNA reads TGTGCCAGCAGCGTAGGTGCCGCCAGGGGGTACCAAGAGACCCAGTACTTC. The V and J genes are TRBV9 and TRBJ2-5, with TRBD1 matching over 7 bases. V lost 0 bases and J lost 0; bases outside the gene matches: 8. The CDR3 length is 17 residues. The germline V gene has CDR1 SGDLS and CDR2 YYNGEE.

This clone was seen more than once but under ten times. The V call is TRBV6-5, the J call TRBJ1-2; D is unresolved. The ends were cut back, 0 bases at V and 8 bases at J, with 13 bases in the middle. The CDR3 is made up of 14 amino acids. The germline V gene has CDR1 MNHEY and CDR2 SVGAGI. The CDR3 here is CASSYSTSATGYTF. The CDR3, as DNA: TGTGCCAGCAGTTACTCTACCTCGGCCACAGGCTACACCTTC.

A note on this clone: The same CDR3 is also encoded by other DNA sequences in this sample. This chain links TRBV28 with TRBJ2-7, with D unresolved. This CDR3 is built from 12 residues. V was trimmed by 6 bases and J by 4 bases, leaving 10 bases between them. Germline loops: CDR1 MDHEN, CDR2 SYDVKM. The CDR3 spells CASSVAGYEQYF. CDR3 coding DNA: TGTGCCAGCAGCGTTGCTGGGTACGAGCAGTACTTC.

V usage is TRBV6-1 and J usage is TRBJ1-2; possibly TRBD1 for D (5 bases). The CDR3 runs to 13 residues. Germline V CDR1 and CDR2: MNHNS, SASEGT. The ends were cut back, 1 base at V and 7 bases at J, with 10 bases in the middle. The chain's CDR3 is CASSEEGIFGYTF. CDR3 DNA: TGTGCCAGCAGTGAAGAGGGGATCTTTGGCTACACCTTC.

The chain combines TRBV28 with TRBJ2-3; D is possibly TRBD1 (6 bases). This CDR3 comprises 13 residues. With 8 bases removed from V and 2 bases from J, the gap between germline ends came to 11 bases. The germline gives CDR1 MDHEN, CDR2 SYDVKM. The CDR3 here is CASAGDTTDTQYF. The CDR3 DNA sequence: TGTGCCAGCGCAGGGGATACCACAGATACGCAGTATTTT.

The chain recombines TRBV19 with TRBJ2-1; 10 positions match TRBD2. The germline CDR1 and CDR2 sequences are LNHDA and SQIVND (reference sequence). Trimming cost V 1 base and J 6 bases; bases outside gene matches: 3. The length of the CDR3 is 15 residues. CDR3 amino acids: CASSIGLAGRNEQFF. DNA for the CDR3: TGTGCCAGTAGTATAGGACTAGCGGGCCGCAATGAGCAGTTCTTC.

In this sample, this clone turned up once. The CDR3 DNA is TGCGCCAGCAGCTCCTCTACGGGATCCTACGAGCAGTACTTC. Its translation is CASSSSTGSYEQYF. The chain couples TRBV5-1 to TRBJ2-7, with D perhaps matching TRBD2 (5 bases). The germline V gene has CDR1 SGHRS and CDR2 YFSETQ. There are 14 residues in the CDR3. Trimming cost V 3 bases and J 1 base, with 11 bases left between them.

This rearrangement joins TRBV29-1 to TRBJ1-1; 7 bases are shared with TRBD1. This CDR3 has 16 residues. Germline CDR1 reads SQVTM; CDR2 reads ANQGSEA. V shed 4 bases, J shed 0 bases, and the junction held 11 bases outside the gene matches. This chain's CDR3 is CSVGGGDRPLNTEAFF. CDR3 nucleotides: TGCAGCGTTGGTGGAGGGGACAGACCTCTGAACACTGAAGCTTTCTTT.